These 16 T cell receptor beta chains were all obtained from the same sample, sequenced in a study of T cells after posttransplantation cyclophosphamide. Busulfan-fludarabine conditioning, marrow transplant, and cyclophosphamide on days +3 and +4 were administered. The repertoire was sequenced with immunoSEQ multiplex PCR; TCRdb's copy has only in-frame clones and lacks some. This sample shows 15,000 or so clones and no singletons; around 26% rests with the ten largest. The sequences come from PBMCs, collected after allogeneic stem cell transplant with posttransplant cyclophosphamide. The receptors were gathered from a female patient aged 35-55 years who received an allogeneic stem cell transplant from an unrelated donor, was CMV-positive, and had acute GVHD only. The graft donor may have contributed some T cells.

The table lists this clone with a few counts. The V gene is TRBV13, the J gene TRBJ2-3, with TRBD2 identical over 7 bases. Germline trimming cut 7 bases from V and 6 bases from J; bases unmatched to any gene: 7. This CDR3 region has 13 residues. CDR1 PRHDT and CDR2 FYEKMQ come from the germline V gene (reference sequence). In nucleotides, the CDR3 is TGTGCCAGCACCCTACTAGCGACCGATACGCAGTATTTT. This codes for CASTLLATDTQYF.

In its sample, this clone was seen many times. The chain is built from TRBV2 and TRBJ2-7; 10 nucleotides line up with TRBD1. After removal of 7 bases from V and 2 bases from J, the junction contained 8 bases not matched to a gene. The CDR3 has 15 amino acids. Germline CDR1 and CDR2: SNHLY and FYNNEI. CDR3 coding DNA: TGTGCCAGCACCCGAGGACAGGGGGGACCCTACGAGCAGTACTTC. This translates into CASTRGQGGPYEQYF.

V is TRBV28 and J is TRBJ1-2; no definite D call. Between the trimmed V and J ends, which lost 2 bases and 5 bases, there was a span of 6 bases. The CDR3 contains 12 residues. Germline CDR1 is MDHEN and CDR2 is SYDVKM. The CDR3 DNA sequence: TGTGCCAGCAGTTTACTCCGGTATGGCTACACCTTC. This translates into CASSLLRYGYTF.

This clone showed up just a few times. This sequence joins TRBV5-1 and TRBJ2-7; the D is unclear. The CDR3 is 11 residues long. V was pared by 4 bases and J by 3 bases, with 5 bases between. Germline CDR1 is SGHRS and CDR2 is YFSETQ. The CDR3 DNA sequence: TGCGCCAGCAGCGCCTACTACGAGCAGTACGTC. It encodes CASSAYYEQYV.

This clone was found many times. CDR3 in DNA: TGTGCCAGCAGCCCCGGCTTGGGGCGGGATTCTGGGGCCAACGTCCTGACTTTC. Its translation: CASSPGLGRDSGANVLTF. This sequence joins TRBV7-9 and TRBJ2-6, with D maybe TRBD2 (6 bases). Trimming left V 5 bases short and J 1 base short, with 18 bases between. The germline V gene encodes CDR1 SEHNR and CDR2 FQNEAQ (reference sequence). The CDR3 has 18 residues.

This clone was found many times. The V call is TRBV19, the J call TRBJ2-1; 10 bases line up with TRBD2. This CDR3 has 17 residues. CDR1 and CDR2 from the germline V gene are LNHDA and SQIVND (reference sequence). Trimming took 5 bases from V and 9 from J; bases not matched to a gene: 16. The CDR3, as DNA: TGTGCCAGTAGTTCCCCCCCCGGGGGAGCGGGAGGGGGTGAGCAGTTCTTC. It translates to CASSSPPGGAGGGEQFF.

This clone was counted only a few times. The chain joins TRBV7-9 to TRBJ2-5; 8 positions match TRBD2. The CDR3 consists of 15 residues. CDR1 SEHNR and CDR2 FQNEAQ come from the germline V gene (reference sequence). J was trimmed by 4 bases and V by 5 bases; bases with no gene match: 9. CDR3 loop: CASSKEVAGLETQYF. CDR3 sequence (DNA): TGTGCCAGCAGCAAGGAGGTAGCGGGGTTAGAGACCCAGTACTTC.

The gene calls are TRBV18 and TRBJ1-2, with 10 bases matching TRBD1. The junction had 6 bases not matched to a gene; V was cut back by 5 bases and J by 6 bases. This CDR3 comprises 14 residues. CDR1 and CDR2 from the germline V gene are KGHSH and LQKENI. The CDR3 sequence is CASSGGQGYNGYTF. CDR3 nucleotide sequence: TGTGCCAGCTCAGGGGGACAGGGGTACAATGGCTACACCTTC. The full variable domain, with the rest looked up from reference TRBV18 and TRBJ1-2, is NAGVMQNPRHLVRRRGQEARLRCSPMKGHSHVYWYRQLPEEGLKFMVYLQKENIIDESGMPKERFSAEFPKEGPSILRIQQVVRGDSAAYFCASSGGQGYNGYTFGSGTRLTVV.

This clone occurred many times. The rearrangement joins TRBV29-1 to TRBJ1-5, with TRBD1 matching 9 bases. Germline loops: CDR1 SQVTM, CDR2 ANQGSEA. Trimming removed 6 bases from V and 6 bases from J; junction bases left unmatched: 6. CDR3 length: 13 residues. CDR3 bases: TGCAGCGTCGCCGACAGGGGGAGTCAGCCCCAGCATTTT. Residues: CSVADRGSQPQHF.

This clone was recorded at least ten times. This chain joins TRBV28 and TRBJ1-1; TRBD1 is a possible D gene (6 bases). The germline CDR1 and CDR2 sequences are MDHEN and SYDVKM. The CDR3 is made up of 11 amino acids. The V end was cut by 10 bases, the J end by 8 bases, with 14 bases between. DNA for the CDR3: TGTGCCACCTATTCCGGGACAGAAGCTTTCTTT. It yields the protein CATYSGTEAFF.

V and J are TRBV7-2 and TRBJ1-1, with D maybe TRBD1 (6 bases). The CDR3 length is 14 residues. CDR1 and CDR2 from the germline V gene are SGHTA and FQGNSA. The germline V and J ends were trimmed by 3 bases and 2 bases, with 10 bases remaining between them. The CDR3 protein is CASSFSQGNTEAFF. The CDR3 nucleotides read TGTGCCAGCAGCTTCTCACAGGGAAACACTGAAGCTTTCTTT.

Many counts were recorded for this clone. The CDR3 reads CSVPRGPYEQYF. In DNA, the CDR3 is TGCAGCGTTCCAAGGGGGCCCTACGAGCAGTACTTC. This chain links TRBV29-1 with TRBJ2-7, with 7 bases fitting TRBD1. The CDR3 is 12 residues long. The J segment lost 2 bases and the V segment lost 5 bases, leaving 3 bases of the junction unmatched. Per germline, CDR1 SQVTM and CDR2 ANQGSEA.

DNA for the CDR3: TGCGCCAGCAGTCATCGGGTCACGGCCGGGGATACCCAGTACTTC. It yields the protein CASSHRVTAGDTQYF. This chain links TRBV23-1 with TRBJ2-5; tentative D call: TRBD2 (5 bases). TRBV23-1 is known as an ORF, though its function is uncertain. CDR3 length: 15 residues. V lost 3 bases and J 8 bases, leaving 19 bases between the germline ends.

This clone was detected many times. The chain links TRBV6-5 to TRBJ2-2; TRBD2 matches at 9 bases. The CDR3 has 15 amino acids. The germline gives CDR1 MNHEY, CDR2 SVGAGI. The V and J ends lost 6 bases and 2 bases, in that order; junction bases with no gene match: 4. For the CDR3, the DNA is TGTGCCAGCAGCCAGACTAGCGGAAACACCGGGGAGCTGTTTTTT. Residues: CASSQTSGNTGELFF.

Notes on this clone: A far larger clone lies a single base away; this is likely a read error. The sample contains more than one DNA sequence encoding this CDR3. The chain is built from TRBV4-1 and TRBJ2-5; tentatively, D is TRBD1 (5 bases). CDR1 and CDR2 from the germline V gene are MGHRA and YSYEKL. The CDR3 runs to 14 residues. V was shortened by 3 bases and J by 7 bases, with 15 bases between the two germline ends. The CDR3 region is CASSHPDPGATQYF. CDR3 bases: TGCGCCAGCAGCCATCCCGACCCTGGGGCGACCCAGTACTTC.

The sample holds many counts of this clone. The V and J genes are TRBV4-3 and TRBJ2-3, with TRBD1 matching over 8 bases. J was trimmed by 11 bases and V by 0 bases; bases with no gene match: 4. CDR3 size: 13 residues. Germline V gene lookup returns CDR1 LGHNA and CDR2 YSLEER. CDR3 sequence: CASSQDRTGMQYF. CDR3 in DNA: TGCGCCAGCAGCCAAGATAGGACAGGGATGCAGTATTTT.